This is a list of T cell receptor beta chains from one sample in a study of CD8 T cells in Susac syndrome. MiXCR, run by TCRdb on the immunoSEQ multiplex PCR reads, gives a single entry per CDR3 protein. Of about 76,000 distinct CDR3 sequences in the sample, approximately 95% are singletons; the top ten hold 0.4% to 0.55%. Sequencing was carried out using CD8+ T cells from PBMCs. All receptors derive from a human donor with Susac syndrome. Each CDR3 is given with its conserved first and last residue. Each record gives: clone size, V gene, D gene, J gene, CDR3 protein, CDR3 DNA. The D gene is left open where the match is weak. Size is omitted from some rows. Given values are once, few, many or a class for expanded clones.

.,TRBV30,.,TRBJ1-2,CAWSVGTGGYTF,TGTGCCTGGAGTGTAGGTACGGGTGGCTACACCTTC
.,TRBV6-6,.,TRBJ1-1,CASSYSGQALGTEAFF,TGTGCCAGCAGTTACAGCGGACAAGCACTCGGCACTGAAGCTTTCTTT
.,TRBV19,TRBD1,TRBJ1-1,CASSIGQGPNTEAFF,TGTGCCAGTAGTATCGGACAGGGCCCGAACACTGAAGCTTTCTTT
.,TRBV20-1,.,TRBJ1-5,CSARAHTGTAQPQHF,TGCAGTGCTAGAGCCCACACAGGGACGGCTCAGCCCCAGCATTTT
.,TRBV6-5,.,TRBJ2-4,CASSKLGVAKNIQYF,TGTGCCAGCAGTAAATTAGGTGTTGCCAAAAACATTCAGTACTTC
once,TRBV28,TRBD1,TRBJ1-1,CASSSGQVLTEAFF,TGTGCCAGCAGCTCCGGACAGGTCCTCACTGAAGCTTTCTTT
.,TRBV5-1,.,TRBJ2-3,CASTRGPGTGGDTQYF,TGCGCCAGCACCCGAGGCCCAGGTACAGGAGGAGATACGCAGTATTTT
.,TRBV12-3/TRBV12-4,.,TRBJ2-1,CASRGRSYNEQFF,TGTGCCAGCAGAGGGCGGTCCTACAATGAGCAGTTCTTC
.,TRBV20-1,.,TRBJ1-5,CSARDEHNSNQPQHF,TGCAGTGCTAGGGATGAGCATAATAGCAATCAGCCCCAGCATTTT
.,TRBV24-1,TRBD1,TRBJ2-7,CATSDSRDRGPYEQYF,TGTGCCACCAGTGATTCGAGGGACAGGGGGCCGTACGAGCAGTACTTC
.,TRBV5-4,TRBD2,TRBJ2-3,CASSLGTSGSADTQYF,TGTGCCAGCAGCTTGGGGACTAGCGGGAGCGCAGATACGCAGTATTTT
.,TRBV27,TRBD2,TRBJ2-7,CASSPQAGNYEQYF,TGTGCCAGCAGTCCTCAAGCGGGAAACTACGAGCAGTACTTC
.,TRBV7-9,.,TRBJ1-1,CASSPGGNRVNEAFF,TGTGCCAGCAGCCCTGGGGGGAACAGGGTTAATGAAGCTTTCTTT
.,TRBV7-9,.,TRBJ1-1,CASSPRVAPDTEAFF,TGTGCCAGCAGCCCCAGAGTAGCCCCGGACACTGAAGCTTTCTTT
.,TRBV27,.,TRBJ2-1,CASRTPGDEQFF,TGTGCCAGCAGGACACCGGGGGATGAGCAGTTCTTC
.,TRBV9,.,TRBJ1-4,CASSSEPNEKLFF,TGTGCCAGCAGCTCAGAGCCCAATGAAAAACTGTTTTTT
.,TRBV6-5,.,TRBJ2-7,CASSSWVAATYEQYF,TGTGCCAGCAGTTCCTGGGTAGCCGCGACCTACGAGCAGTACTTC
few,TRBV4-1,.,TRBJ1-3,CASSQDGNTIYF,TGCGCCAGCAGCCAGGACGGAAACACCATATATTTT
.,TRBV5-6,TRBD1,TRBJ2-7,CASRGQGSYEQYF,TGTGCCAGCAGGGGACAGGGGTCCTACGAGCAGTACTTC
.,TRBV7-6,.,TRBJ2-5,CASSPRGGIETQYF,TGTGCCAGCAGCCCGAGGGGGGGTATAGAGACCCAGTACTTC
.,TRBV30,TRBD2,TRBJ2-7,CAWRASGNSYEQYF,TGTGCCTGGAGGGCTAGCGGGAACTCCTACGAGCAGTACTTC
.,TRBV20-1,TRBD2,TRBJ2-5,CSARDSREAVQETQYF,TGCAGTGCTAGAGATTCCCGGGAGGCGGTTCAAGAGACCCAGTACTTC
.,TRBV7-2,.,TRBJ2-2,CASSPHSSRDTGELFF,TGTGCCAGCAGCCCGCACTCGTCACGAGACACCGGGGAGCTGTTTTTT
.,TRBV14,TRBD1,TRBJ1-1,CASSQATGTGFWTEAFF,TGTGCCAGCAGCCAGGCGACCGGGACAGGGTTTTGGACTGAAGCTTTCTTT
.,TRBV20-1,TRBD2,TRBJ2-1,CSAREAGGNNEQFF,TGCAGTGCTAGGGAAGCGGGGGGAAACAATGAGCAGTTCTTC
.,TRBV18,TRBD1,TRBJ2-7,CASSPGTGADEQYF,TGTGCCAGCTCACCCGGGACAGGGGCGGACGAGCAGTACTTC
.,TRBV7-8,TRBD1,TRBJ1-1,CASSHPGTGTMNTEAFF,TGTGCCAGCAGTCACCCCGGGACAGGGACAATGAACACTGAAGCTTTCTTT
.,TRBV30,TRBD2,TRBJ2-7,CAWSEAGRGEQYF,TGTGCCTGGAGTGAGGCAGGGAGGGGCGAGCAGTACTTC
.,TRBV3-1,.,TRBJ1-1,CASSQDQGRTEAFF,TGTGCCAGCAGCCAAGATCAGGGGCGAACTGAAGCTTTCTTT